The 5 T cell receptor beta chains given below trace back to one sample, sequenced in a study of T cell responses to AZD1222 COVID-19 vaccine. Sequencing was performed with immunoSEQ multiplex PCR; in TCRdb, only in-frame clones are kept and a portion is missing. Altogether around 150,000 clones are present, around nine tenths being singletons, with the ten largest covering under 2.5%. Sequences were derived from peripheral blood, sampled on day 0 of AZD1222 vaccination. These TCRs come from an adult in good health.

V gene TRBV10-3 combines with J gene TRBJ2-7, with D unclear. V was clipped by 9 bases and J by 4 bases, with 10 bases between them. The CDR3 has 11 residues. Germline V gene data show CDR1 as ENHRY and CDR2 as SYGVKD. The CDR3 here is CAISDTYEQYF. CDR3 bases: TGTGCCATTTCTGACACGTACGAGCAGTACTTC.

This clone has just one count. The rearrangement links TRBV5-1 to TRBJ1-2, with D maybe TRBD1 (5 bases). This CDR3 spans 17 amino acids. With 0 bases removed from V and 2 bases from J, the gap between germline ends came to 17 bases. The germline CDR1 and CDR2 sequences are SGHRS and YFSETQ. The CDR3 sequence: CASSLADYAGPNYGYTF. The CDR3 region has the DNA TGCGCCAGCAGCTTGGCGGATTATGCGGGACCGAACTATGGCTACACCTTC.

This chain links TRBV3-1 (or the pseudogene TRBV3-2) with TRBJ2-1; either TRBD1 or TRBD2 may fit D (5 bases each). With 4 bases removed from V and 8 bases from J, the gap between germline ends came to 18 bases. CDR3 length: 15 residues. Germline loops: CDR1 LGHDT, CDR2 YNNKEL (reference sequence). The chain's CDR3 is CASSRIGDPQDEQFF. The CDR3, as DNA: TGTGCCAGCAGCCGAATCGGGGACCCGCAGGATGAGCAGTTCTTC.

The V and J genes are TRBV7-2 and TRBJ2-3, with 9 bases that match TRBD2. V shed 1 base, J shed 1 base, and the junction held 6 bases outside the gene matches. This CDR3 spans 17 amino acids. CDR1 and CDR2 from the germline V gene are SGHTA and FQGNSA. The CDR3 DNA reads TGTGCCAGCAGCTTAGAATCGGGACTAGCTCGCACAGATACGCAGTATTTT. Translated, it gives CASSLESGLARTDTQYF.

This chain uses TRBV6-5 with TRBJ2-7, with 10 bases lining up with TRBD1. The CDR3 is 13 residues long. Germline CDR1 reads MNHEY; CDR2 reads SVGAGI. Trimming removed 5 bases from V and 6 bases from J; junction bases left unmatched: 4. The CDR3 is CASSRTGGGEQYF. As DNA, the CDR3 is TGTGCCAGCAGTAGGACAGGGGGAGGCGAGCAGTACTTC.